The 17 T cell receptor beta chains reported below all come from one sample, sequenced in a study of Ad26.COV2.S vaccination and SARS-CoV-2 variants. Treatment noted: around 19 received Ad26.COV2.S at low or high dose, single or two shots; roughly five received placebo; per-sample allocation not given. Day 63 after the first injection of vaccine or placebo was the sampling time. Produced via immunoSEQ multiplex PCR; TCRdb's table is partial and in-frame only. The table records roughly 380,000 clones, around nine tenths of them present only once. This specimen consisted of peripheral blood, obtained in a trial of Ad26.COV2.S vaccine versus placebo. These TCRs come from a person between 18 and 65 years old who received the Ad26.COV2.S COVID-19 vaccine or a placebo.

The V and J genes are TRBV7-9 and TRBJ1-4; D call uncertain. From germline, CDR1 is SEHNR and CDR2 FQNEAQ (reference sequence). The CDR3 totals 13 residues. V gave up 2 bases and J gave up 5 bases, with 6 bases separating them. This chain's CDR3 is CASSLLPNEKLFF. The CDR3, as DNA: TGTGCCAGCAGCTTACTCCCGAATGAAAAACTGTTTTTT.

The chain links TRBV27 to TRBJ1-1, with 7 bases matching TRBD1. Trimming at V came to 8 bases and at J to 12 bases, leaving 12 bases not matched to a gene. CDR3 size: 12 residues. Per the germline V gene, CDR1 is MNHEY and CDR2 is SMNVEV (reference sequence). The CDR3 sequence: CASSREQGRTFF. DNA for the CDR3: TGTGCCAGCTCGAGGGAACAGGGGAGGACTTTCTTT.

The chain uses TRBV5-4 and TRBJ2-3; 8 bases match TRBD1. V was clipped by 0 bases and J by 1 base; unmatched bases: 1. The CDR3 contains 15 residues. The germline gives CDR1 SGHNT, CDR2 YYREEE (reference sequence). The CDR3 DNA is TGTGCCAGCAGCTTGGGGACAGGGCGCACAGATACGCAGTATTTT. It yields the protein CASSLGTGRTDTQYF.

The rearrangement links TRBV30 to TRBJ2-3; the match to TRBD1 covers 8 bases. Germline CDR1 is GTSNPN and CDR2 is SVGIG (reference sequence). The CDR3 contains 12 residues. V lost 2 bases, J lost 6 bases, and 1 base stayed unmatched. DNA for the CDR3: TGTGCCTGGAGTAGGGACAGGGATACGCAGTATTTT. It is translated as CAWSRDRDTQYF.

The chain carries TRBV5-5 and TRBJ1-2; no reliable D call. Trimming cost V 1 base and J 7 bases, with 8 bases left between them. The CDR3 has 12 amino acids. CDR1 is SGHKS, CDR2 YYEKEE, per germline (reference sequence). The CDR3 spells CASSLRNTGYTF. The CDR3, as DNA: TGTGCCAGCAGCTTGCGCAATACTGGCTACACCTTC. The full variable domain, rest sourced from reference TRBV5-5 and TRBJ1-2, is DAGVTQSPTHLIKTRGQQVTLRCSPISGHKSVSWYQQVLGQGPQFIFQYYEKEERGRGNFPDRFSARQFPNYSSELNVNALLLGDSALYLCASSLRNTGYTFGSGTRLTVV.

The chain recombines TRBV18 with TRBJ2-2; maybe TRBD1 (5 bases). The CDR3 runs to 15 residues. Trimming shortened V by 0 bases and J by 3 bases, and 8 bases separated the two germline ends. Germline loops: CDR1 KGHSH, CDR2 LQKENI. DNA of the CDR3: TGTGCCAGCTCACCACCAGGGGTGGACACCGGGGAGCTGTTTTTT. Translating gives CASSPPGVDTGELFF.

This rearrangement joins TRBV7-6 to TRBJ2-5; a weak D match, TRBD1 (6 bases). Germline V lookup: CDR1 SGHVS, CDR2 FNYEAQ. The CDR3 is made up of 15 amino acids. V was cut by 4 bases and J by 7 bases, with 19 bases left in between. CDR3 nucleotides: TGTGCCAGCAGCTACTCGACAGGCCAAGTGGTGACCCAGTACTTC. Protein sequence: CASSYSTGQVVTQYF.

The chain combines TRBV29-1 with TRBJ1-4, with D possibly being TRBD1 (6 bases). Trimming shortened V by 0 bases and J by 5 bases, and 10 bases separated the two germline ends. The length of the CDR3 is 14 residues. Germline CDR1 and CDR2: SQVTM and ANQGSEA. CDR3 region: CSVEEAQGNEKLFF. CDR3 sequence (DNA): TGCAGCGTTGAAGAGGCGCAGGGGAATGAAAAACTGTTTTTT.

The chain is built from TRBV13 and TRBJ2-5; D possibly corresponds to TRBD2 (6 bases). This CDR3 comprises 14 residues. The V and J ends lost 4 bases and 5 bases respectively, with 14 bases between them. Germline V gives CDR1 PRHDT, CDR2 FYEKMQ (reference sequence). The CDR3: CASSSGLRAETQYF. The CDR3 bases are TGTGCCAGCAGCTCGGGACTTCGGGCTGAGACCCAGTACTTC.

The rearrangement joins TRBV7-9 to TRBJ2-7, with D maybe TRBD2 (5 bases). This CDR3 contains 14 residues. Looked up from germline, CDR1 is SEHNR and CDR2 is FQNEAQ (reference sequence). The V end was cut by 2 bases, the J end by 2 bases, with 10 bases between. CDR3 nucleotide sequence: TGTGCCAGCAGCTTACCGGGGAGACCCTACGAGCAGTACTTC. Translated, it gives CASSLPGRPYEQYF.

This clone was counted once. The chain employs TRBV4-1 and TRBJ1-5; 11 bases map to TRBD1. The CDR3 totals 16 residues. Germline V gene sequence: CDR1 MGHRA, CDR2 YSYEKL. V gave up 4 bases and J gave up 4 bases; unmatched junction bases: 6. The CDR3 loop is CASSRGQGAHNQPQHF. The DNA of the CDR3 is TGCGCCAGCAGCCGAGGACAGGGGGCACATAATCAGCCCCAGCATTTT.

V usage is TRBV19 and J usage is TRBJ2-2; D ambiguous. The CDR3 has 14 amino acids. V was pared by 5 bases and J by 3 bases, with 10 bases between. Germline-derived CDR1 and CDR2 are LNHDA and SQIVND (reference sequence). CDR3 nucleotide sequence: TGTGCCAGTAGTGACACCCCATACACCGGGGAGCTGTTTTTT. It specifies CASSDTPYTGELFF.

As to this clone: The sample carries other DNA sequences with the same CDR3. The rearrangement joins TRBV7-9 to TRBJ2-7, with D hard to call. The CDR3 length is 11 residues. Germline values: CDR1 SEHNR, CDR2 FQNEAQ (reference sequence). Between the trimmed V and J ends, which lost 2 bases and 6 bases, there was a span of 5 bases. The CDR3 DNA reads TGTGCCAGCAGCTTAAGTGGCGAGCAGTACTTC. It specifies CASSLSGEQYF.

The rearrangement links TRBV25-1 to TRBJ1-2; no definite D call. Trimming took 7 bases from V and 4 from J, leaving 10 bases between them. Germline lookup yields CDR1 MGHDK and CDR2 SYGVNS. The CDR3 loop spans 12 amino acids. The DNA for the CDR3 is TGTGCCAGCAAATCGGGTGTCTATGGCTACACCTTC. This translates into CASKSGVYGYTF.

This chain joins TRBV19 and TRBJ1-4, with 8 bases matching TRBD1. The CDR3 covers 13 residues. Germline values: CDR1 LNHDA, CDR2 SQIVND (reference sequence). Germline trimming cut 2 bases from V and 7 bases from J; bases unmatched to any gene: 0. The CDR3 region is CASSITGGEKLFF. CDR3 DNA sequence: TGTGCCAGTAGTATAACAGGGGGTGAAAAACTGTTTTTT.

Regarding this clone: The germline gene is not matched at one end of the junction; a read error may be the cause. This chain joins TRBV12-3 or TRBV12-4 and TRBJ1-2, with TRBD1 as a possible D gene (6 bases). The CDR3 totals 13 residues. The CDR3 here is CASSPSNRALLAF. In DNA, the CDR3 is TGTGCCAGCAGTCCCTCCAACAGGGCCCTACTCGCCTTC.

This clone appeared a single time. The V call is TRBV9, the J call TRBJ1-2, with D possibly being TRBD1 (5 bases). The V gene's germline CDR1 is SGDLS and CDR2 YYNGEE. The CDR3 runs to 14 residues. The V end lost 0 bases, the J end lost 3 bases, and 9 bases lay between the germline ends. Here the CDR3 DNA reads TGTGCCAGCAGCGTAGCTGGGACCCACTATGGCTACACCTTC. It yields the protein CASSVAGTHYGYTF.